This record covers a single T cell receptor (beta chain). Source study methods: Estimation of nucleated cell counts was performed using reference gene primer amplification. TCRdb's table, derived via immunoSEQ multiplex PCR, lists solely in-frame clones and lacks some. The V and J calls and the clone size are those of that table, but D and trimming were determined from the DNA. This table holds 30,000 to 40,000 clones, about nine tenths found once. The data are from a study of blood T cell repertoires in COVID-19. The sequence was collected from a man aged 50 to 59 with active or convalescent COVID-19. The sequenced sample consisted of peripheral blood.

The CDR3 region is CAISGRARQYF. CDR3 DNA sequence: TGTGCCATCAGCGGGAGGGCCAGGCAGTACTTC. This chain connects TRBV10-3 to TRBJ2-7, with 8 bases lining up with TRBD2. V trimming: 6 bases; J trimming: 9 bases; junction bases outside the gene matches: 4. Germline assignment: CDR1 ENHRY and CDR2 SYGVKD. CDR3 length equals 11 residues.